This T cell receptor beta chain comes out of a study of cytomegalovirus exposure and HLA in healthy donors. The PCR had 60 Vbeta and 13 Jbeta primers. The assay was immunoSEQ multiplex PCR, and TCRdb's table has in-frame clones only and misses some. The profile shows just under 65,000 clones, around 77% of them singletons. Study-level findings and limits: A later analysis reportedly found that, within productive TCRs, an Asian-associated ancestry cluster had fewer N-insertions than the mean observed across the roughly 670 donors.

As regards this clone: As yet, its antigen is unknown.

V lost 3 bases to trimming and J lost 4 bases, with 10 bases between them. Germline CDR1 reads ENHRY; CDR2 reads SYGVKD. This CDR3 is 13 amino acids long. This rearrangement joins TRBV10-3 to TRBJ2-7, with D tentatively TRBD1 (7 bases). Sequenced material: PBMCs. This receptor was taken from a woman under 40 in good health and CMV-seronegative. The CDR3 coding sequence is TGTGCCATCAGTGACAGGGGGGAGTACGAGCAGTACTTC. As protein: CAISDRGEYEQYF.